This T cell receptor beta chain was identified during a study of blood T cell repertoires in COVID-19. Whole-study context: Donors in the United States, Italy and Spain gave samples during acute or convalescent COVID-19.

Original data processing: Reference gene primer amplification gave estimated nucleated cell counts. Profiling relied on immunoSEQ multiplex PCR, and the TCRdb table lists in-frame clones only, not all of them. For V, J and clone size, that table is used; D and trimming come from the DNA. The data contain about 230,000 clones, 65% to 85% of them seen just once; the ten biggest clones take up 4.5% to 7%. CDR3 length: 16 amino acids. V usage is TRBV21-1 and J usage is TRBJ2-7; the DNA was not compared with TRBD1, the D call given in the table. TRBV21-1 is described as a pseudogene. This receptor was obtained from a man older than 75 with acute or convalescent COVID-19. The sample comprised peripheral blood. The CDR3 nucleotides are TGTGCCAGCAGCAAAACCCTCGGGGACAGGGGGCCCGAGCAGTACTTC. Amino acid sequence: CASSKTLGDRGPEQYF.